This TCR beta chain was sequenced for a study of T cell responses to AZD1222 COVID-19 vaccine. This table comes from immunoSEQ multiplex PCR, and its TCRdb copy is limited to in-frame clones, with some not included. The table lists 90,000 to 150,000 clones, 87% of them singletons. Trimming removed 6 bases from V and 1 base from J; junction bases left unmatched: 6. CDR3 size: 15 residues. From germline, CDR1 is MNHEY and CDR2 SMNVEV (reference sequence). This specimen consisted of peripheral blood, obtained on day 0 of AZD1222 vaccination. The V call is TRBV27, the J call TRBJ2-5; 9 positions agree with TRBD2. The sequence was collected from an adult in good health. CDR3 coding DNA: TGTGCCAGCAGCTTAGCGGGAGCGGGCCAAGAGACCCAGTACTTC. This gives the protein CASSLAGAGQETQYF.